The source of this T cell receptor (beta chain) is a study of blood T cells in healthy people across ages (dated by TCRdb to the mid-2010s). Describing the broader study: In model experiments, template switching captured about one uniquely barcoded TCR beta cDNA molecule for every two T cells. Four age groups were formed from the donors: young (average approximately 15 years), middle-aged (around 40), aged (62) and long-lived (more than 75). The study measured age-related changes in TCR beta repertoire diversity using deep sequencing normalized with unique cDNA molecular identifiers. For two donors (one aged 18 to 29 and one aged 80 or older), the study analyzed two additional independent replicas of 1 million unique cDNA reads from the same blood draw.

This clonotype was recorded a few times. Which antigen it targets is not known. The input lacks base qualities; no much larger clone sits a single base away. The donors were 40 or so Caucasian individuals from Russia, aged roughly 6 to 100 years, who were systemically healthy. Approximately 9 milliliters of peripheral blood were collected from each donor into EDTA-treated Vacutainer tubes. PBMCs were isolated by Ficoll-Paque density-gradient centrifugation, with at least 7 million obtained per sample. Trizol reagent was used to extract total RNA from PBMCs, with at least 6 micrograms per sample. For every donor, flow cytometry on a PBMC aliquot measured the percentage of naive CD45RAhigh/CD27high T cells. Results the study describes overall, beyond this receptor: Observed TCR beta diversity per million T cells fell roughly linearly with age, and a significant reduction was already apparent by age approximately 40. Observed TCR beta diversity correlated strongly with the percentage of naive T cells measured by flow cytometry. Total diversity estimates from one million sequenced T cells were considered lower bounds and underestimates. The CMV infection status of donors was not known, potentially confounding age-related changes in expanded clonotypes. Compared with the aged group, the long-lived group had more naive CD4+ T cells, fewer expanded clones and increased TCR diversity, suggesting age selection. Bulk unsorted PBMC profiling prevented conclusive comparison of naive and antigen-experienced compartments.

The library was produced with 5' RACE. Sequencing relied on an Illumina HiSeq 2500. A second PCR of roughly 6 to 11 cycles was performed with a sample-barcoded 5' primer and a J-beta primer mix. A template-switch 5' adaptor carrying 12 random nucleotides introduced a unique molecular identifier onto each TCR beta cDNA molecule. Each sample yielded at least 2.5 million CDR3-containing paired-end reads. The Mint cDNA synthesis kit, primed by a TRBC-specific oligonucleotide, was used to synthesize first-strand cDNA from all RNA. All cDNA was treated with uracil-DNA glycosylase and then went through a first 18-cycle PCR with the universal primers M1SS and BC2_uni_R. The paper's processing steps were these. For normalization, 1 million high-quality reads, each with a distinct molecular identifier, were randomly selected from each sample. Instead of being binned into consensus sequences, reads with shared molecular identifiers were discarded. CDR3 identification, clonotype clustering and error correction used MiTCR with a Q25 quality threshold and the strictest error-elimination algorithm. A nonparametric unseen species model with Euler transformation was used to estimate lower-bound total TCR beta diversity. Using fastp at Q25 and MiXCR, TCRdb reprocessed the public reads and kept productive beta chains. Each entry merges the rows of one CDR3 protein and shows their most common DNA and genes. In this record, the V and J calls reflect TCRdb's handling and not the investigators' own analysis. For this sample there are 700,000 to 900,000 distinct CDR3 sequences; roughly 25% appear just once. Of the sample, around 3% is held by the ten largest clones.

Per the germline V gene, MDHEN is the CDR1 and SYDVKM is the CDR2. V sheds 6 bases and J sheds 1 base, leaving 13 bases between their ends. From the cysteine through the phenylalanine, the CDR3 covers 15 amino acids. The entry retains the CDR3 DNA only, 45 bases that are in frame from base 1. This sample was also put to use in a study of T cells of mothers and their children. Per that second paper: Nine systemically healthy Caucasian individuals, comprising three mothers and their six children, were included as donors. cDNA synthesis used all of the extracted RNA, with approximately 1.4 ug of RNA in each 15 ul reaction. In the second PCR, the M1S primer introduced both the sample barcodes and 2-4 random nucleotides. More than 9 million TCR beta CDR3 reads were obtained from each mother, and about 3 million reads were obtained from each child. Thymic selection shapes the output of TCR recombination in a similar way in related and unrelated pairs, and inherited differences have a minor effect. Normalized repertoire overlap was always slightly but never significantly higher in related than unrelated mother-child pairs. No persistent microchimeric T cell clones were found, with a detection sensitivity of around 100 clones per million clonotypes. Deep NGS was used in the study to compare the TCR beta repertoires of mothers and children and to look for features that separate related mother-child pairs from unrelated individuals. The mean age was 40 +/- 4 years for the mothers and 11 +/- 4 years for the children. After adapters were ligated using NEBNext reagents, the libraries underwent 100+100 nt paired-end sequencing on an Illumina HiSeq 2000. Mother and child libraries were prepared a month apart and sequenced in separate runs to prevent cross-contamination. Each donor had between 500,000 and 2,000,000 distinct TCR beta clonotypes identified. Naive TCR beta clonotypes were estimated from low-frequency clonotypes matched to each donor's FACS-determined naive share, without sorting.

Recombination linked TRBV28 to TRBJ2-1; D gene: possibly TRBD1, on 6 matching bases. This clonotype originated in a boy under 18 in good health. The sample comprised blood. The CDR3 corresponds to CASRPGVGSYNEQFF. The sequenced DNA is TGTGCCAGCAGGCCAGGGGTAGGTTCCTACAATGAGCAGTTCTTC. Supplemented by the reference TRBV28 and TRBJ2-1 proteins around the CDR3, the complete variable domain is DVKVTQSSRYLVKRTGEKVFLECVQDMDHENMFWYRQDPGLGLRLIYFSYDVKMKEKGDIPEGYSVSREKKERFSLILESASTNQTSMYLCASRPGVGSYNEQFFGPGTRLTVL.